A selection of T cell receptor beta chains follows, all from one sample in a study of OX40 agonist ivuxolimab in advanced cancers. TCRdb keeps only in-frame clones here, not all; method: immunoSEQ multiplex PCR. Here the sample spans 74,000 or so clones, approximately 85% being singletons. The sample was CD4+ or CD8+ T cells sorted from blood, taken in a trial of the OX40 agonist ivuxolimab. All receptors come from an adult with an advanced solid tumor such as melanoma, head and neck, liver or kidney cancer. The CDR3 runs from the conserved cysteine through the conserved F or W.

>TRBJ2-1|TRBV4-1
CASSQNRDRYNEQFF
>TRBJ2-7|TRBV19
CASSPAGTSGSYEQYF
>TRBJ2-3|TRBV5-4
CASSLEAGYTDTQYF
>TRBJ2-3|TRBV5-4
CATKGAYPVGAGESTDTQYF
>TRBJ2-1|TRBV11-3
CASSLGWDNEQFF
>TRBJ1-2|TRBV5-1
CASSLGQTGEGYTF
>TRBJ1-2|TRBV5-4
CASSLGQGVNYGYTF
>TRBJ2-7|TRBV7-9
CASSQARGPVHEQYF
>TRBJ1-1|TRBV15
CATSSHGQGFTEAFF
>TRBJ2-3|TRBV7-9
CASSLEGADTQYF
>TRBJ1-1|TRBV9
CASSWGVNTEAFF
>TRBJ1-1|TRBV19
CASRVTGENTEAFF
>TRBJ2-1|TRBV5-6
CASSLGLTFYNEQFF
>TRBJ1-4|TRBV27
CASENEKLFF
>TRBJ2-1|TRBV7-2
CASSSGGHEQFF
>TRBJ2-3|TRBV7-3
CASSLEPSTDTQYF
>TRBJ1-2|TRBV4-3
CASSQAQQGLYGYTF
>TRBJ2-7|TRBV5-1
CASSLAGRRGIHEQYF
>TRBJ1-6|TRBV6-1
CASSEGAAGGTPLHF
>TRBJ1-1|TRBV11-2
CASSFTGMNTEAFF
>TRBJ1-2|TRBV5-6
CASSLPEYGYTF
>TRBJ2-7|TRBV7-2
CASSLRLAGTAEQYF
>.|TRBV2
CASSDAYSYEQYF
>TRBJ2-1|TRBV18
CASSPPRTPGSYNEQFF
>TRBJ2-7|TRBV28
CASSFLVGGSGGQPSYEQYF
>TRBJ2-7|TRBV5-4
CASNPFPGLNEQYF
>TRBJ2-3|TRBV5-1
CASSPGLSTDTQYF
>TRBJ2-3|TRBV18
CASSPYRDRGDTQYF
>TRBJ1-2|TRBV29-1
CSVEGGKGQGGYGYTF
>TRBJ1-6|TRBV14
CASRQGRSSPLHF
>TRBJ2-2|TRBV28
CASSLPGGGTGELFF
>TRBJ2-5|TRBV7-2
CASSPPGLAGLETQYF
>TRBJ2-1|TRBV6-6
CASRPGGRVAGEQFF
>TRBJ2-2|TRBV11-2
CASSPFRENTGELFF
>TRBJ2-5|TRBV28
CASSFGATSQETQYF
>TRBJ2-1|TRBV28
CASVSETRGAYNEQFF
>TRBJ1-2|TRBV19
CASSQPRTDYGYTF
>TRBJ2-5|TRBV28
CASKHRVAGGPGQETQYF
>TRBJ1-1|TRBV7-9
CASSLSDRQNTEAFF
>TRBJ2-7|TRBV7-9
CASSLTSGSYEQYF
>TRBJ2-1|TRBV5-1
CASSFQGVEQFF
>TRBJ2-1|TRBV4-1
CASSQFGTSGNNEQFF
>TRBJ2-1|TRBV30
CAGNLATGANEQFF
>TRBJ2-1|TRBV7-3
CASSLGLANEQFF
>TRBJ2-1|TRBV25-1
CASSEKLGRGQFF
>TRBJ1-2|TRBV18
CASSPNPGDTHRTDGYTF
>TRBJ2-5|TRBV27
CASSLSSFETQYF
>TRBJ1-1|TRBV5-1
CASSFNGGTEAFF
>TRBJ2-7|TRBV21-1
CASSKVGWRRGYEQYF
>TRBJ2-3|TRBV29-1
CSAPRPGPRDAQYF
>TRBJ2-3|TRBV18
CASSTTRQGTDTQYF
>TRBJ2-7|TRBV5-1
CASSNTVTYEQYF
>.|TRBV13
CASSLAWSSYEQYF
>TRBJ1-5|TRBV28
CASSLVGQPQHF
>TRBJ2-3|TRBV7-2
CASSLRAGTDTQYF